This is a list of T cell receptor beta chains from one sample in a study of OX40 agonist ivuxolimab in advanced cancers. Profiled with immunoSEQ multiplex PCR; TCRdb holds only in-frame clones, not every one. The profile shows approximately 70,000 clones, 85% to 95% of them singletons. Sample: CD4+ or CD8+ T cells sorted from blood, taken in a trial of the OX40 agonist ivuxolimab. The receptors here all came from an adult with an advanced solid tumor such as melanoma, head and neck, liver or kidney cancer. CDR3s include the opening cysteine and the closing phenylalanine or tryptophan. Size is omitted from some rows. Given values are once, few, many or a class for expanded clones.

j_gene | abundance | v_gene | CDR3aa
TRBJ2-7 | . | TRBV5-1 | CASTRSGQGTYEQYF
TRBJ1-1 | . | TRBV4-3 | CASSQDTGDTEAFF
TRBJ2-2 | . | TRBV4-2 | CASTRTGSNTGELFF
TRBJ1-1 | . | TRBV14 | CASSQGGGVEAFF
TRBJ1-3 | . | TRBV9 | CASSGALSGNTIYF
TRBJ2-1 | once | TRBV7-9 | CASSLEQGSENEQFF
TRBJ1-2 | . | TRBV9 | CASTSSGGAYEGYTF
TRBJ1-1 | . | TRBV6-5 | CASSLTGTEAFF
TRBJ2-4 | . | TRBV19 | CATSTGWGAKNIQYF
TRBJ2-1 | . | TRBV27 | CASSLSSYNEQFF
TRBJ2-1 | . | TRBV28 | CASSSPPPAGGYNEQFF
TRBJ1-2 | . | TRBV29-1 | CSVPTPENYGYTF
TRBJ2-7 | . | TRBV9 | CASSVGSLSTWDYEQYF
TRBJ1-2 | . | TRBV28 | CASSPIVLHGYTF
TRBJ2-1 | . | TRBV19 | CASTNLNSGLAGAKYNEQFF
TRBJ2-1 | . | TRBV7-3 | CASSLISGAYNEQFF
TRBJ1-2 | . | TRBV28 | CASSPPGYTF
TRBJ2-7 | . | TRBV27 | CASSPTGVLYEQYF
TRBJ2-1 | . | TRBV30 | CAWMWTGGWNEQFF
TRBJ1-4 | . | TRBV5-6 | CASSLQGSLSGKLFF
TRBJ2-5 | once | TRBV19 | CASSITAWETQYF
TRBJ2-1 | . | TRBV7-7 | CASSLLEGAYNEQFF
TRBJ1-1 | few | TRBV5-1 | CASSQGNTEAFF
TRBJ2-1 | once | TRBV5-4 | CASSQTSGGLYYNEQFF
TRBJ2-1 | . | TRBV11-2 | CASSPRTSGGVDEQFF
TRBJ1-2 | once | TRBV19 | CASSIGNGYTF
TRBJ2-7 | few | TRBV5-5 | CASSLASGFGYEQYF
TRBJ2-6 | . | TRBV7-9 | CASSLQGTGANVLTF
TRBJ2-1 | . | TRBV29-1 | CSVGRSYNEQFF
TRBJ1-5 | once | TRBV25-1 | CASSEGSDQPQHF
TRBJ2-3 | . | TRBV7-9 | CASSDDTGFSPDTQYF
TRBJ2-7 | . | TRBV7-9 | CASSGAQGAQGFHLYEQYF
TRBJ1-1 | . | TRBV19 | CASSIGTPPVEAFF
TRBJ1-2 | . | TRBV27 | CASSLAGAVNYGYTF
TRBJ2-3 | . | TRBV27 | CASSSPDRRDTQYF
TRBJ2-7 | . | TRBV7-9 | CASSFGDNEQYF
TRBJ1-2 | once | TRBV7-8 | CASSLGGGAGGYTF
TRBJ2-1 | . | TRBV11-1 | CASSLVSSGSYNEQFF
TRBJ2-1 | . | TRBV5-1 | CASSLEDAYNEQFF
TRBJ2-3 | . | TRBV11-3 | CASSLGPHHTDTQYF
TRBJ1-4 | . | TRBV2 | CASSEAWGDFIGALEKLFF